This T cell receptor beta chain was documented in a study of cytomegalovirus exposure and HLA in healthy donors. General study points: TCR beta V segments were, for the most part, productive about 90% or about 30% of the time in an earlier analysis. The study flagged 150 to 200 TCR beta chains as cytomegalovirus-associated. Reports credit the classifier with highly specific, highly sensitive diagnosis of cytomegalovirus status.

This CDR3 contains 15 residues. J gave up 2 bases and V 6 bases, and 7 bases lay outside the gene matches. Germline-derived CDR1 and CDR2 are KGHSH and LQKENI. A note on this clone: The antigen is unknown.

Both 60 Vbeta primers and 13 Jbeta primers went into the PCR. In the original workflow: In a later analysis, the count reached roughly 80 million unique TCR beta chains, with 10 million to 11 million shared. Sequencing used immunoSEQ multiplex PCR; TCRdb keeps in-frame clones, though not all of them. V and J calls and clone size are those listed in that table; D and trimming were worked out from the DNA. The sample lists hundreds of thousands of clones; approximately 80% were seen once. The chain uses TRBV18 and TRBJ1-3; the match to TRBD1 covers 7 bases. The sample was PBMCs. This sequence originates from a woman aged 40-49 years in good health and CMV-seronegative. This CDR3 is CASSPGQWPGNTIYF. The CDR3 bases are TGTGCCAGCTCCCCGGGACAGTGGCCTGGAAACACCATATATTTT. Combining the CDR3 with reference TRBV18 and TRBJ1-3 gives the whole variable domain NAGVMQNPRHLVRRRGQEARLRCSPMKGHSHVYWYRQLPEEGLKFMVYLQKENIIDESGMPKERFSAEFPKEGPSILRIQQVVRGDSAAYFCASSPGQWPGNTIYFGEGSWLTVV.